Below, one TCR beta chain is given with its context. This record comes from a study of blood T cell repertoires in COVID-19. Background on the study: Material from acute and convalescent COVID-19 was sourced from the United States, Italy and Spain. PBMCs, B-cell-depleted T cells, or T cells provided the cDNA or gDNA that made up the material.

The table came from immunoSEQ multiplex PCR; TCRdb's copy has only in-frame clones and leaves some out. The sample carries approximately 99,000 clones, about four fifths recorded once. This receptor was obtained from a woman aged 70-85 years with acute or convalescent COVID-19. The sample comprised peripheral blood.

DNA for the CDR3: TGTGCCAGCAGTCAGACAGGGGCCAACAATCAGCCCCAGCATTTT. It specifies CASSQTGANNQPQHF. The chain uses TRBV27 and TRBJ1-5; 8 nucleotides align to TRBD1. CDR3 size: 15 residues. V lost 5 bases, J lost 3 bases, and 6 bases stayed unmatched. Germline V CDR1 and CDR2: MNHEY, SMNVEV (reference sequence).